The 14 T cell receptor beta chains presented below share a single source sample, sequenced in a study of shared clonotypes between healthy human individuals. TCRdb's copy holds only in-frame clones and misses some; the assay was immunoSEQ multiplex PCR. This table has about 1.5 million clones, nearly 99% appearing once. Source material: naive CD4+ T cells sorted from blood. Subset defined: CD45RA+ positively selected. The receptors derive from a man younger than 45 in good health.

J is TRBJ2-1 and V is TRBV5-4; 10 bases are a match to TRBD2. CDR3 length: 14 amino acids. V trimming: 3 bases; J trimming: 10 bases; junction bases outside the gene matches: 7. The germline V gene has CDR1 SGHNT and CDR2 YYREEE (reference sequence). As DNA, the CDR3 is TGTGCCAGCAGCTCTAAAGCGGGAGGGGGGGAGCAGTTCTTC. This sequence encodes CASSSKAGGGEQFF.

This rearrangement joins TRBV2 to TRBJ1-4, with 7 bases fitting TRBD1. This CDR3 contains 17 residues. V was clipped by 6 bases and J by 5 bases; unmatched bases: 15. Germline-derived CDR1 and CDR2 are SNHLY and FYNNEI. The CDR3 here is CASRNTKMGQRNEKLFF. The CDR3 bases are TGTGCCAGCAGGAACACTAAAATGGGACAGCGAAATGAAAAACTGTTTTTT. Using reference TRBV2 and TRBJ1-4 for the parts outside the CDR3, the full variable domain is EPEVTQTPSHQVTQMGQEVILRCVPISNHLYFYWYRQILGQKVEFLVSFYNNEISEKSEIFDDQFSVERPDGSNFTLKIRSTKLEDSAMYFCASRNTKMGQRNEKLFFGSGTQLSVL.

The genes are TRBV5-1 and TRBJ1-4; 7 bases are a match to TRBD1. V lost 6 bases, J lost 8 bases, and 13 bases stayed unmatched. This CDR3 is 15 amino acids long. The germline V gene has CDR1 SGHRS and CDR2 YFSETQ. The CDR3 coding sequence is TGCGCCAGCAAAATGTTAGGGGGCGAACGAGAAAAACTGTTTTTT. This translates into CASKMLGGEREKLFF.

The J gene is TRBJ1-5, the V gene TRBV28; the D gene is possibly TRBD1 (5 bases). Trimming pared 1 base from V and 3 bases from J, leaving 7 bases between. Germline-derived CDR1 and CDR2 are MDHEN and SYDVKM. The CDR3 consists of 14 residues. CDR3 DNA sequence: TGTGCCAGCAGTTTATTGGGGACCAATCAGCCCCAGCATTTT. Its translation: CASSLLGTNQPQHF.

V is TRBV4-3 and J is TRBJ2-3; possible D gene TRBD1, 5 bases. The germline CDR1 and CDR2 sequences are LGHNA and YSLEER. The V and J ends lost 3 bases and 3 bases respectively, with 10 bases between them. This CDR3 comprises 14 residues. CDR3 nucleotide sequence: TGCGCCAGCAGCCAGACAGTCACGACAGATACGCAGTATTTT. This encodes CASSQTVTTDTQYF.

The chain is built from TRBV7-9 and TRBJ1-5; 9 bases are shared with TRBD1. CDR3 length: 15 amino acids. With 4 bases clipped from V and 4 bases from J, the junction kept 5 bases outside the gene matches. CDR1 and CDR2 (germline): SEHNR, FQNEAQ (reference sequence). CDR3 in DNA: TGTGCCAGCAGCTCCCCGGGACAGGGTAATCAGCCCCAGCATTTT. It translates to CASSSPGQGNQPQHF.

The chain has TRBV7-8 and TRBJ2-5, with 8 positions matching TRBD1. V lost 5 bases to trimming and J lost 1 base; unmatched junction nucleotides: 9. CDR1 and CDR2 from the germline V gene are SGHVS and FQNEAQ. The CDR3 runs to 16 residues. In DNA, the CDR3 is TGTGCCAGCAGCCCCCGACAGGGGTTGCGCCAAGAGACCCAGTACTTC. It codes for CASSPRQGLRQETQYF. The variable domain in full, with the rest retrieved from reference TRBV7-8 and TRBJ2-5, is GAGVSQSPRYKVAKRGQDVALRCDPISGHVSLFWYQQALGQGPEFLTYFQNEAQLDKSGLPSDRFFAERPEGSVSTLKIQRTQQEDSAVYLCASSPRQGLRQETQYFGPGTRLLVL.

The chain links TRBV7-9 to TRBJ1-5, with 8 nucleotides matching TRBD1. V lost 2 bases, J lost 10 bases, and 4 bases stayed unmatched. This CDR3 has 13 residues. Looked up from germline, CDR1 is SEHNR and CDR2 is FQNEAQ (reference sequence). Written as DNA, the CDR3 is TGTGCCAGCAGCTTATTAGGACAGGGTCCCCAGCATTTT. Translation: CASSLLGQGPQHF. The full variable domain, completed using reference TRBV7-9 and TRBJ1-5, is DTGVSQNPRHKITKRGQNVTFRCDPISEHNRLYWYRQTLGQGPEFLTYFQNEAQLEKSRLLSDRFSAERPKGSFSTLEIQRTEQGDSAMYLCASSLLGQGPQHFGDGTRLSIL.

Only one count was recorded for this clone. V and J are TRBV29-1 and TRBJ1-5; D is unresolved. This CDR3 spans 13 amino acids. In germline, CDR1 is SQVTM, CDR2 ANQGSEA. V lost 4 bases and J lost 1, with 8 bases in between. The CDR3 here is CSVGDNSNQPQHF. The CDR3 bases are TGCAGCGTTGGCGACAACAGCAATCAGCCCCAGCATTTT. Full variable domain (outside the CDR3, taken from reference TRBV29-1 and TRBJ1-5): SAVISQKPSRDICQRGTSLTIQCQVDSQVTMMFWYRQQPGQSLTLIATANQGSEATYESGFVIDKFPISRPNLTFSTLTVSNMSPEDSSIYLCSVGDNSNQPQHFGDGTRLSIL.

The genes are TRBV5-4 and TRBJ2-1; D uncertain. The germline V gene encodes CDR1 SGHNT and CDR2 YYREEE (reference sequence). This CDR3 has 16 amino acids. V lost 4 bases, J lost 0 bases, and 14 bases lay in between. This chain's CDR3 is CASSPPGASSYNEQFF. In nucleotides, the CDR3 is TGTGCCAGCAGCCCCCCAGGCGCCAGCTCCTACAATGAGCAGTTCTTC. Combining the CDR3 with reference TRBV5-4 and TRBJ2-1 gives the whole variable domain ETGVTQSPTHLIKTRGQQVTLRCSSQSGHNTVSWYQQALGQGPQFIFQYYREEENGRGNFPPRFSGLQFPNYSSELNVNALELDDSALYLCASSPPGASSYNEQFFGPGTRLTVL.

This chain uses TRBV5-4 with TRBJ1-1; D might be TRBD1 (5 bases). Germline-derived CDR1 and CDR2 are SGHNT and YYREEE (reference sequence). The CDR3 sequence is 13 residues long. Trimming pared 1 base from V and 8 bases from J, leaving 12 bases between. CDR3 protein: CASSLPPTDEAFF. The CDR3 DNA sequence: TGTGCCAGCAGCTTGCCGCCGACAGACGAAGCTTTCTTT.

The CDR3 DNA reads as TGTGCCAGCGCGGGCCTGACCTACGAGCAGTACTTC. Residues: CASAGLTYEQYF. J is TRBJ2-7 and V is TRBV25-1; possible D gene TRBD2, 5 bases. Germline V gene sequence: CDR1 MGHDK, CDR2 SYGVNS. The CDR3 is 12 residues long. V shed 8 bases and J shed 2 bases, with 10 bases lying between them.

The chain carries TRBV9 and TRBJ2-5, with D maybe TRBD2 (6 bases). Germline CDR1 is SGDLS and CDR2 is YYNGEE. CDR3 size: 17 residues. V was trimmed by 0 bases and J by 2 bases, leaving 17 bases between them. CDR3 residues: CASSVAMFGGTQETQYF. The CDR3 nucleotides are TGTGCCAGCAGCGTAGCTATGTTTGGGGGGACGCAAGAGACCCAGTACTTC.

The chain is built from TRBV19 and TRBJ1-5; weak D call: TRBD1 (5 bases). This CDR3 comprises 14 residues. CDR1 and CDR2 (germline): LNHDA, SQIVND (reference sequence). V was trimmed by 3 bases and J by 6 bases, leaving 12 bases between them. As DNA, the CDR3 is TGTGCCAGTAGTATTAAGGGGTTAGTTCAGCCCCAGCATTTT. It is translated as CASSIKGLVQPQHF.